Listed below are T cell receptor beta chains from one sample, sequenced in a study of beta chain features in type 1 diabetes. Generated by immunoSEQ multiplex PCR, the TCRdb table keeps only in-frame clones and is missing some. Here the sample spans about 700,000 clones, roughly 12% being singletons. The source material was naive CD4+ T cells from blood. The receptors stem from a man in his late teens or twenties with type 1 diabetes. The CDR3 runs from the conserved cysteine through the conserved F or W. Each record gives: J gene, clone size, V gene, D gene, CDR3 protein, CDR3 DNA. The D gene is left open where the match is weak. Clone size is given for some rows only: seen once, a few or many times, or a class if the clone is expanded.

>TRBJ2-1|few|TRBV2|TRBD2
CASSSSGGAGNEQFF
TGTGCCAGCAGCTCAAGCGGGGGGGCCGGCAATGAGCAGTTCTTC
>TRBJ2-3|.|TRBV28|.
CASSLEGDTDTQYF
TGTGCCAGCAGTTTGGAGGGGGATACAGATACGCAGTATTTT
>TRBJ2-3|few|TRBV6-5|.
CASRHPLTDTQYF
TGTGCCAGCAGACATCCCCTCACAGATACGCAGTATTTT
>TRBJ2-1|.|TRBV27|TRBD1
CASSSRPGTAYNEQFF
TGTGCCAGCAGTTCACGACCCGGGACAGCCTACAATGAGCAGTTCTTC
>TRBJ2-5|few|TRBV5-1|.
CASSPGETQYF
TGCGCCAGCAGCCCCGGGGAGACCCAGTACTTC
>TRBJ1-5|.|TRBV9|.
CASSSIGVGQPQHF
TGTGCCAGCAGCTCGATCGGGGTCGGGCAGCCCCAGCATTTT
>TRBJ1-4|few|TRBV2|TRBD1
CASSSRDSDEKLFF
TGTGCCAGCAGTTCCCGGGACAGCGATGAAAAACTGTTTTTT
>TRBJ1-5|few|TRBV7-9|TRBD1
CASSLVFADRGGNQPQHF
TGTGCCAGCAGCTTAGTATTCGCTGACAGGGGCGGCAATCAGCCCCAGCATTTT
>TRBJ1-2|few|TRBV6-5|.
CASTPTLEGADGYTF
TGTGCCAGCACTCCAACCCTGGAGGGAGCGGATGGCTACACCTTC
>TRBJ2-1|.|TRBV10-3|TRBD2
CATRGGFSGGLWFF
TGTGCCACTCGCGGCGGGTTTAGCGGGGGACTGTGGTTCTTC
>TRBJ1-2|.|TRBV5-1|.
CASSPDRAAYGYTF
TGCGCCAGCAGCCCGGACCGGGCCGCCTATGGCTACACCTTC
>TRBJ2-2|.|TRBV9|.
CASSVEGSFTGELFF
TGTGCCAGCAGCGTAGAAGGCAGCTTCACCGGGGAGCTGTTTTTT
>TRBJ2-1|few|TRBV4-2|.
CASSHEAGPVDEQFF
TGTGCCAGCAGCCACGAAGCGGGCCCGGTGGATGAGCAGTTCTTC
>TRBJ1-5|.|TRBV19|TRBD1
CASSTTGGLGQPQHF
TGTGCCAGTAGTACGACAGGGGGCTTAGGTCAGCCCCAGCATTTT
>TRBJ2-3|.|TRBV7-9|TRBD1
CASSLPTTGADTQYF
TGTGCCAGCAGCCTCCCGACGACAGGGGCAGATACGCAGTATTTT
>TRBJ1-6|few|TRBV27|.
CASSLSVGAPYNSPLHF
TGTGCCAGCAGTTTATCTGTGGGGGCCCCTTATAATTCACCCCTCCACTTT
>TRBJ2-6|once|TRBV19|TRBD1
CASTPTGGGGANVLTF
TGTGCCAGTACCCCGACAGGGGGAGGTGGGGCCAACGTCCTGACTTTC
>TRBJ1-1|.|TRBV18|.
CASSPPLSGTIPTEAFF
TGTGCCAGCTCACCACCGCTTTCCGGGACAATACCAACTGAAGCTTTCTTT
>TRBJ1-1|.|TRBV2|.
CASSPRTVNTEAFF
TGTGCCAGCAGCCCCCGGACGGTGAACACTGAAGCTTTCTTT
>TRBJ1-4|few|TRBV19|.
CASSPTEEPNEKLFF
TGTGCCAGTAGTCCCACTGAGGAGCCTAATGAAAAACTGTTTTTT
>TRBJ1-5|few|TRBV4-1|.
CASSPAGLQPQHF
TGCGCCAGCAGCCCTGCTGGGCTTCAGCCCCAGCATTTT
>TRBJ2-7|.|TRBV5-1|TRBD1
CASSSLTGVVAYEQYF
TGCGCCAGCAGCTCCCTAACAGGGGTTGTCGCCTACGAGCAGTACTTC
>TRBJ2-7|.|TRBV12-5|TRBD1
CASGLYRGYEQYF
TGTGCTAGTGGTTTGTACAGGGGGTACGAGCAGTACTTC
>TRBJ1-3|.|TRBV6-5|TRBD1
CASRPGQAGNTIYF
TGTGCCAGCAGGCCCGGACAGGCGGGAAACACCATATATTTT
>TRBJ2-3|few|TRBV2|.
CASRIGVDTQYF
TGTGCCAGCAGGATTGGGGTGGATACGCAGTATTTT
>TRBJ1-1|few|TRBV18|TRBD1
CASSPQGATNTEAFF
TGTGCCAGCTCACCACAGGGGGCAACGAACACTGAAGCTTTCTTT
>TRBJ2-5|.|TRBV5-1|TRBD2
CASSPTSGVQETQYF
TGCGCCAGCAGCCCGACTAGCGGGGTCCAAGAGACCCAGTACTTC
>TRBJ2-7|few|TRBV6-1|TRBD1
CASSRTGGSGEQYF
TGTGCCAGCAGTAGGACAGGGGGAAGTGGCGAGCAGTACTTC
>TRBJ1-5|.|TRBV30|.
CAWDTGSNQPQHF
TGTGCCTGGGATACAGGGAGCAATCAGCCCCAGCATTTT
>TRBJ2-2|few|TRBV5-4|.
CASSREGIGTGELFF
TGTGCCAGCAGCCGTGAGGGAATCGGGACCGGGGAGCTGTTTTTT
>TRBJ1-4|.|TRBV28|.
CASSSAGGDKKLFF
TGTGCCAGCAGCTCGGCCGGAGGGGACAAAAAACTGTTTTTT
>TRBJ1-4|.|TRBV30|TRBD1
CAWSRTGGTNEKLFF
TGTGCCTGGAGTAGAACAGGGGGTACTAATGAAAAACTGTTTTTT
>TRBJ1-2|few|TRBV7-2|TRBD1
CASRPQGTGEWVRDGYTF
TGTGCCAGCAGGCCTCAAGGGACAGGGGAATGGGTCAGGGATGGCTACACCTTC
>TRBJ2-4|few|TRBV30|.
CAWSPGSTKNIQYF
TGTGCCTGGAGCCCGGGGTCAACCAAAAACATTCAGTACTTC
>TRBJ2-5|.|TRBV7-9|.
CASSLRVGAEETQYF
TGTGCCAGCAGCCTCCGGGTGGGGGCGGAAGAGACCCAGTACTTC
>TRBJ2-3|few|TRBV7-9|.
CASSLEGFGPDTQYF
TGTGCCAGCAGCTTAGAGGGGTTTGGGCCAGATACGCAGTATTTT
>TRBJ1-4|.|TRBV5-1|.
CASSLEKLEKLFF
TGCGCCAGCAGCTTGGAAAAGCTCGAAAAACTGTTTTTT
>TRBJ1-2|few|TRBV29-1|.
CSVSGPDSAYGYTF
TGCAGCGTTTCCGGGCCGGACAGCGCATATGGCTACACCTTC
>TRBJ1-1|few|TRBV5-1|.
CASSSEVGETEAFF
TGCGCCAGCAGCTCAGAAGTGGGGGAGACTGAAGCTTTCTTT
>TRBJ2-5|few|TRBV5-4|TRBD1
CASSSGQDQETQYF
TGTGCCAGCAGCTCGGGACAGGACCAAGAGACCCAGTACTTC
>TRBJ1-4|.|TRBV15|.
CATSRGGLVSEKLFF
TGTGCCACCAGCAGAGGAGGGTTGGTGAGTGAAAAACTGTTTTTT
>TRBJ2-7|.|TRBV30|TRBD1
CAWLPGQGASYEQYF
TGTGCCTGGCTCCCGGGACAGGGGGCCTCGTACGAGCAGTACTTC
>TRBJ1-1|.|TRBV7-9|.
CASSTSTALVTEAFF
TGTGCCAGCAGCACTTCGACAGCCTTAGTCACTGAAGCTTTCTTT
>TRBJ1-2|.|TRBV5-6|.
CASSPGDYGYTF
TGTGCCAGCAGCCCGGGGGACTATGGCTACACCTTC
>TRBJ2-2|few|TRBV9|.
CASSVAPNTGELFF
TGTGCCAGCAGCGTAGCTCCGAACACCGGGGAGCTGTTTTTT
>TRBJ2-5|once|TRBV11-1|.
CASSLLAPLAETQYF
TGTGCCAGCAGCCTGCTTGCACCTCTGGCGGAGACCCAGTACTTC
>TRBJ2-3|few|TRBV10-3|TRBD1
CAISDGPGQAITDTQYF
TGTGCCATCAGTGACGGACCGGGACAGGCGATCACAGATACGCAGTATTTT
>TRBJ1-1|.|TRBV19|.
CASSLGTVNTEAFF
TGTGCCAGTAGTCTTGGGACTGTGAACACTGAAGCTTTCTTT
>TRBJ1-2|few|TRBV5-1|.
CASSRKQGSHDYGYTF
TGCGCCAGCAGTCGGAAACAGGGAAGTCACGACTATGGCTACACCTTC
>TRBJ2-1|few|TRBV2|.
CASSEYNEQFF
TGTGCCAGCAGCGAGTACAATGAGCAGTTCTTC
>TRBJ2-1|few|TRBV10-3|.
CAISENGNNNEQFF
TGTGCCATCAGTGAGAACGGCAACAACAATGAGCAGTTCTTC
>TRBJ1-2|few|TRBV7-9|.
CASSFGAGFGYGYTF
TGTGCCAGCAGCTTTGGGGCCGGATTCGGGTATGGCTACACCTTC